The T cell receptor beta chain under discussion was sequenced for a study of blood T cell repertoires in COVID-19. Data came from immunoSEQ multiplex PCR; TCRdb stores just in-frame clones and leaves some out. The data contain fewer than 250,000 clones, over 80% of them singletons. Cohorts were determined from participant-reported clinical history. The CDR3 extends over 15 amino acids. Trimming removed 2 bases from V and 9 bases from J; junction bases left unmatched: 10. Germline V gene sequence: CDR1 SGDLS, CDR2 YYNGEE. The clonotype originates from a woman under 40 who had been exposed to COVID-19. The rearrangement uses TRBV9 and TRBJ2-1; 8 bases are shared with TRBD1. The sequenced sample consisted of PBMCs or T cells enriched from blood (not recorded which). The DNA of the CDR3 is TGTGCCAGCAGCGTCGGCAGGGGGCATTTAAGTGAGCAGTTCTTC. It is translated as CASSVGRGHLSEQFF.